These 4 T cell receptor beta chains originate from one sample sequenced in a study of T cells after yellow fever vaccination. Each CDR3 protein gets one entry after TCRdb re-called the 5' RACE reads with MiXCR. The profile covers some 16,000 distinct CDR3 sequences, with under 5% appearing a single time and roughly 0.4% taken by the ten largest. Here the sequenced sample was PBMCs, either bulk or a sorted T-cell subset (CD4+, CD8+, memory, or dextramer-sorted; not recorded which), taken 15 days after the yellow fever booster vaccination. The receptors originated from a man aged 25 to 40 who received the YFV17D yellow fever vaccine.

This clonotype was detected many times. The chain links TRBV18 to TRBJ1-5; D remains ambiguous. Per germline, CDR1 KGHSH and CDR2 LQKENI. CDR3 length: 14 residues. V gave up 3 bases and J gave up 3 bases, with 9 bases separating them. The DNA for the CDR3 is TGTGCCAGCTCACCGGCGGTTACCAATCAGCCCCAGCATTTT. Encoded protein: CASSPAVTNQPQHF.

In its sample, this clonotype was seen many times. DNA of the CDR3: TGTGCCAGCAGTTACACGGGACTAGCGGGAGGAGAAGAGACCCAGTACTTC. It translates to CASSYTGLAGGEETQYF. The chain recombines TRBV6-5 with TRBJ2-5, with 15 bases that match TRBD2. The CDR3 sequence is 17 residues long. Germline loops: CDR1 MNHEY, CDR2 SVGAGI. Losses at the gene ends were 2 bases for V and 3 bases for J; bases not matched to a gene: 4.

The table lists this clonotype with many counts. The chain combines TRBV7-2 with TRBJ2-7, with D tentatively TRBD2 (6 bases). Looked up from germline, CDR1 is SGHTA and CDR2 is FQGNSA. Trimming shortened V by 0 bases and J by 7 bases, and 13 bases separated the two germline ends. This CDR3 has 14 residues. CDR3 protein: CASSLAIVGGEQYF. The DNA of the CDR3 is TGTGCCAGCAGCTTAGCGATTGTTGGGGGGGAGCAGTACTTC.

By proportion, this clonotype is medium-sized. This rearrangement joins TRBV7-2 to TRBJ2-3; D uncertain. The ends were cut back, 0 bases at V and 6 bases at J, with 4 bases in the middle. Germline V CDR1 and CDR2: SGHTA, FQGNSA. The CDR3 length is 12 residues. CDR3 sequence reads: CASSLAADTQYF. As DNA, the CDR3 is TGTGCCAGCAGCTTAGCGGCTGATACGCAGTATTTT.